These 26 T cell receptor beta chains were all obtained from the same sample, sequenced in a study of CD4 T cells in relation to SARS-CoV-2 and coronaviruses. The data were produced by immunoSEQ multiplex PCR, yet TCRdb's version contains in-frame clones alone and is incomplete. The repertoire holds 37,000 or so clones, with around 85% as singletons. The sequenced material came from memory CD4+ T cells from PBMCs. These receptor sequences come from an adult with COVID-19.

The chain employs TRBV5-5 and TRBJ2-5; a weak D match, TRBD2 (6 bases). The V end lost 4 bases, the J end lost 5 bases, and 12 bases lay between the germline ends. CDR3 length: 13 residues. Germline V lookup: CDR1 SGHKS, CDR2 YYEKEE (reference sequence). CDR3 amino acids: CASSREFKETQYF. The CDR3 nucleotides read TGTGCCAGCAGCCGGGAGTTCAAGGAGACCCAGTACTTC.

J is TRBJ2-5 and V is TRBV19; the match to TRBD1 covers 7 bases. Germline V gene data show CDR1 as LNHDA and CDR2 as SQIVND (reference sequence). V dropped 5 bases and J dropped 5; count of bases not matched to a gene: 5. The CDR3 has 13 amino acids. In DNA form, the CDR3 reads TGTGCCAGTAGTCGACAGGGCTGGGAGACCCAGTACTTC. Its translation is CASSRQGWETQYF.

The CDR3 loop is CASSSDRFHEQYF. The CDR3 DNA is TGTGCCAGCAGCTCCGACAGGTTCCACGAGCAGTACTTC. V and J are TRBV2 and TRBJ2-7, with D perhaps matching TRBD1 (6 bases). CDR1 and CDR2 (germline): SNHLY, FYNNEI. The CDR3 sequence is 13 residues long. Between the trimmed V and J ends, which lost 6 bases and 5 bases, there was a span of 14 bases.

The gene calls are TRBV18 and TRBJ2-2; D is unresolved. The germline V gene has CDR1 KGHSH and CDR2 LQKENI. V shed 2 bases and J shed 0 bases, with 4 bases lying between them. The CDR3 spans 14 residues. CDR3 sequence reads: CASSPFSNTGELFF. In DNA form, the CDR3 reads TGTGCCAGCTCACCATTCTCGAACACCGGGGAGCTGTTTTTT.

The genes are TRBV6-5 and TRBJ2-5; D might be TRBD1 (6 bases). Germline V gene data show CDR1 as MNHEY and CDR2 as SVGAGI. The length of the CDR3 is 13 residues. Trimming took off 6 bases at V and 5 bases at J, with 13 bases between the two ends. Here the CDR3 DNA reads TGTGCCAGCAGCTCGGACAGCTTGGAGACCCAGTACTTC. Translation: CASSSDSLETQYF.

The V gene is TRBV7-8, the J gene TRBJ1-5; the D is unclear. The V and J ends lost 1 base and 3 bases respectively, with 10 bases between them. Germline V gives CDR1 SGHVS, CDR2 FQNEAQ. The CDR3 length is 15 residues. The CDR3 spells CASSLVGSTNQPQHF. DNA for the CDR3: TGTGCCAGCAGCTTAGTCGGGAGTACCAATCAGCCCCAGCATTTT.

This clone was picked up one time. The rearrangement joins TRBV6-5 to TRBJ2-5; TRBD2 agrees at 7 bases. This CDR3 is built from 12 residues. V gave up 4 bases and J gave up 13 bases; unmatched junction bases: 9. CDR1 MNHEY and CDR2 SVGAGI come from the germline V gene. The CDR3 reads CASSSPGLGAYF. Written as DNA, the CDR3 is TGTGCCAGCAGTTCCCCCGGACTAGGGGCGTACTTC.

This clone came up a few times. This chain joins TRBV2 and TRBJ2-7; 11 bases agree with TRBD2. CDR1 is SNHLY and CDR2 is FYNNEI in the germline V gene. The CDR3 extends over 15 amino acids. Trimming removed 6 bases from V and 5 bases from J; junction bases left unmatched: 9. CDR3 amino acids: CASSFGTSGPNEQYF. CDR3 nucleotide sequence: TGTGCCAGCAGCTTCGGGACTAGCGGCCCCAACGAGCAGTACTTC.

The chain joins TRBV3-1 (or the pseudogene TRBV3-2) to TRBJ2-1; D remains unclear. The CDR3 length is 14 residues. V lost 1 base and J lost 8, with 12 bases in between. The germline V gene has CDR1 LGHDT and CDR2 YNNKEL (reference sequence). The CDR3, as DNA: TGTGCCAGCAGCCAAGTCGGTAGTTCCGATGAGCAGTTCTTC. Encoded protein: CASSQVGSSDEQFF.

CDR3 sequence: CSASRNGVSYEQYF. The DNA of the CDR3 is TGCAGTGCTAGTCGTAACGGGGTCTCCTACGAGCAGTACTTC. The chain combines TRBV20-1 with TRBJ2-7; weak D call: TRBD2 (5 bases). Trimming took off 3 bases at V and 0 bases at J, with 12 bases between the two ends. The CDR3 consists of 14 residues. Germline values: CDR1 DFQATT, CDR2 SNEGSKA (reference sequence).

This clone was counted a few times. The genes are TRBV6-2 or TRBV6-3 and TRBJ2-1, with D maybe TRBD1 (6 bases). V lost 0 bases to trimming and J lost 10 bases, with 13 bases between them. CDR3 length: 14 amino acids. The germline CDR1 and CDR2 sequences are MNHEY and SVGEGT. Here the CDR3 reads CASSYSKGGREQFF. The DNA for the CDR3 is TGTGCCAGCAGTTACTCGAAAGGGGGTCGCGAGCAGTTCTTC.

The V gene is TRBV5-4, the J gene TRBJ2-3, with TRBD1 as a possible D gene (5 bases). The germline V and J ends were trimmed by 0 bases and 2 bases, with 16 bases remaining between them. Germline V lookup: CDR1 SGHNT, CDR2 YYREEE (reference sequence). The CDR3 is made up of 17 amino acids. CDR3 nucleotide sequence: TGTGCCAGCAGCTTGGAAGGTTCCCCGGACATCACAGATACGCAGTATTTT. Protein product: CASSLEGSPDITDTQYF. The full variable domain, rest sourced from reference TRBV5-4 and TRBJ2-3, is ETGVTQSPTHLIKTRGQQVTLRCSSQSGHNTVSWYQQALGQGPQFIFQYYREEENGRGNFPPRFSGLQFPNYSSELNVNALELDDSALYLCASSLEGSPDITDTQYFGPGTRLTVL.

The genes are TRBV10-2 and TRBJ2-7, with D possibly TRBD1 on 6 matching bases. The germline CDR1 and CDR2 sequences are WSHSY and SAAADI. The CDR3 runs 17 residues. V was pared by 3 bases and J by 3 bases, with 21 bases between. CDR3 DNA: TGCGCCAGCAGTGATGGTTTGTGGGCAGGGGCCAGCTACGAGCAGTACTTC. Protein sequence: CASSDGLWAGASYEQYF.

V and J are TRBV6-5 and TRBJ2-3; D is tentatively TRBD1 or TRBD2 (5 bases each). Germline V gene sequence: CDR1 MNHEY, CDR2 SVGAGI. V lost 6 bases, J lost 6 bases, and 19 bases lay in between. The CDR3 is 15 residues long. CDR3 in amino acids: CASRGPAWQRDTQYF. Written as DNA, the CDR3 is TGTGCCAGCAGGGGACCCGCATGGCAGCGGGATACGCAGTATTTT.

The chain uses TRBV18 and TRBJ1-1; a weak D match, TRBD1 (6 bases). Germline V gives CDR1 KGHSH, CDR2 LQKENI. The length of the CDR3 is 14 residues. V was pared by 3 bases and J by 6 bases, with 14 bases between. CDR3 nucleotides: TGTGCCAGCTCACCGGCCACGACAGGAGCTGAAGCTTTCTTT. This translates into CASSPATTGAEAFF. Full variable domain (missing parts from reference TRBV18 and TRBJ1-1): NAGVMQNPRHLVRRRGQEARLRCSPMKGHSHVYWYRQLPEEGLKFMVYLQKENIIDESGMPKERFSAEFPKEGPSILRIQQVVRGDSAAYFCASSPATTGAEAFFGQGTRLTVV.

CDR3 region: CASSFEGDTQYF. The CDR3 region has the DNA TGTGCCAGCAGTTTTGAGGGAGATACGCAGTATTTT. This chain links TRBV28 with TRBJ2-3, with a tentative D call TRBD2 (5 bases). V lost 3 bases, J lost 5 bases, and 6 bases lay in between. The CDR3 spans 12 residues. CDR1 and CDR2 from the germline V gene are MDHEN and SYDVKM.

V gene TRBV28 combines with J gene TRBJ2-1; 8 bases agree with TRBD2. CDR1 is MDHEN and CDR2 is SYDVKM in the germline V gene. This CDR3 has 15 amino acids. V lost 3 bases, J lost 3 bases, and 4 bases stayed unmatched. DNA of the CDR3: TGTGCCAGCAGTTTCCTTAGCGGGATCTACAATGAGCAGTTCTTC. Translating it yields CASSFLSGIYNEQFF.

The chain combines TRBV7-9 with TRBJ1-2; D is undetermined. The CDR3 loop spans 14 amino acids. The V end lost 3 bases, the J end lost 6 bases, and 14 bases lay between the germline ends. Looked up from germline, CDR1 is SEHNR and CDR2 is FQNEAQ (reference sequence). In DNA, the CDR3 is TGTGCCAGCAGCTTTACGTGGGATAATAATGGCTACACCTTC. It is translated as CASSFTWDNNGYTF.

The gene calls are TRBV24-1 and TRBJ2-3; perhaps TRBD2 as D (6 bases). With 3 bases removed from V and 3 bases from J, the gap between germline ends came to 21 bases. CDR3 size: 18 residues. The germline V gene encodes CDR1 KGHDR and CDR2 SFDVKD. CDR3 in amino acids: CATSDVGTSGVRTDTQYF. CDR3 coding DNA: TGTGCCACCAGTGATGTAGGGACGTCGGGAGTCAGAACAGATACGCAGTATTTT.

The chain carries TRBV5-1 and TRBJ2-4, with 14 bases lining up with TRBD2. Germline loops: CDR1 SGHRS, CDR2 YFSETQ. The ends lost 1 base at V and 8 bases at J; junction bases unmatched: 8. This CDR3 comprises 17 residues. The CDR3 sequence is CASSLSGTSGRGDIQYF. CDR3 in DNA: TGCGCCAGCAGCTTGTCCGGGACTAGCGGGAGAGGGGACATTCAGTACTTC.

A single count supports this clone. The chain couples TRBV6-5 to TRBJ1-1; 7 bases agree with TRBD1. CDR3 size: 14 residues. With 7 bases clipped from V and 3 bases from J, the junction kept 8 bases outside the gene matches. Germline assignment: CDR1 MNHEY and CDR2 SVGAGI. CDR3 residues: CASTKGAGDTEAFF. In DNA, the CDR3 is TGTGCCAGCACTAAGGGGGCGGGTGACACTGAAGCTTTCTTT.

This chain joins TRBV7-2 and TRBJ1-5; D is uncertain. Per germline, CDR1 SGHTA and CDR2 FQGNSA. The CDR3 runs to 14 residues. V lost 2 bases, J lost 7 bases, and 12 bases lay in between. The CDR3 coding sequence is TGTGCCAGCAGCTTATCGCGGGATGGGCAGCCCCAGCATTTT. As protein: CASSLSRDGQPQHF.

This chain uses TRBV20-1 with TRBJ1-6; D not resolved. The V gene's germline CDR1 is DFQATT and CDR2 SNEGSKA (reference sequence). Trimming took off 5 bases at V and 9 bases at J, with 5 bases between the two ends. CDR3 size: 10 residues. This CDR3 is CSAGFSPLHF. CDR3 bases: TGCAGTGCTGGGTTTTCACCCCTCCACTTT.

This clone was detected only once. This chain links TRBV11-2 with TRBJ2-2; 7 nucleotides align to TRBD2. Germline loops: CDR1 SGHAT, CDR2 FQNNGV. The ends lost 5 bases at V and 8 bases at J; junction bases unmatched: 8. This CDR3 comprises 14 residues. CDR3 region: CASSPRLATGELFF. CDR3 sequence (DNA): TGTGCCAGCAGCCCTAGACTAGCTACGGGGGAGCTGTTTTTT.

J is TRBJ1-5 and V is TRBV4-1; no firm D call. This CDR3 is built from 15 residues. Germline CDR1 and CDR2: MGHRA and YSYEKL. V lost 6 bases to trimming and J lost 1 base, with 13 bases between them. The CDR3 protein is CASRNVRKSNQPQHF. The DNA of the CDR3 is TGCGCCAGCAGAAATGTTAGAAAAAGCAATCAGCCCCAGCATTTT.

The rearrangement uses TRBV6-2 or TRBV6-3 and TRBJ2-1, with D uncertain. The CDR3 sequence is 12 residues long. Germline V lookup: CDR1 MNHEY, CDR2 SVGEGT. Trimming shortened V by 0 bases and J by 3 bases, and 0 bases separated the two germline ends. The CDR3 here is CASSYSYNEQFF. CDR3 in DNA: TGTGCCAGCAGTTACTCCTACAATGAGCAGTTCTTC.